This T cell receptor (beta chain) was retrieved from a study of T cell responses to AZD1222 COVID-19 vaccine. Comments on this clone: Its target is not known.

The table came from immunoSEQ multiplex PCR; TCRdb's copy has only in-frame clones and leaves some out. The table records 66,000 or so clones, more than 65% of them present only once. V lost 3 bases and J lost 4, with 23 bases in between. The CDR3 extends over 17 amino acids. CDR1 is SGHRS, CDR2 YFSETQ, per germline. The study's findings and limits: Spike-specific TCR breadth and depth rose after two AZD1222 doses. Nearly half of the spike-specific TCRs reportedly recognize variant regions that carry no mutations. Sampling captured repertoires only after the peak T cell response. Clonal diversity was possibly underestimated, and white British individuals and females predominated among donors.

This receptor was taken from an adult in good health. V and J are TRBV5-1 and TRBJ2-7, with D tentatively TRBD1 or TRBD2 (5 bases each). The material was peripheral blood, obtained on day 0 of MenACWY control vaccination. The DNA of the CDR3 is TGCGCCAGCAGCTGGGGGACCACCCCTGCTCTACAGTACGAGCAGTACTTC. It is translated as CASSWGTTPALQYEQYF.